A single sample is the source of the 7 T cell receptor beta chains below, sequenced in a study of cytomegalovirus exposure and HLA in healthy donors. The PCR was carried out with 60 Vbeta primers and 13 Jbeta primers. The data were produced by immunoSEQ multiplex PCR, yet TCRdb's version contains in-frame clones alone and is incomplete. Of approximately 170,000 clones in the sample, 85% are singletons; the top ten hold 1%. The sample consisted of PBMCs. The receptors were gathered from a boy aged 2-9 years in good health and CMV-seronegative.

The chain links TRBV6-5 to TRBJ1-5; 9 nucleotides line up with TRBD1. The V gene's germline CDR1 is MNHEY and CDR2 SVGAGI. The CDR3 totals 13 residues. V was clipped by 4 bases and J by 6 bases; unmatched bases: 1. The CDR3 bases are TGTGCCAGCAGTTTGGGACAGGGTCAGCCCCAGCATTTT. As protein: CASSLGQGQPQHF.

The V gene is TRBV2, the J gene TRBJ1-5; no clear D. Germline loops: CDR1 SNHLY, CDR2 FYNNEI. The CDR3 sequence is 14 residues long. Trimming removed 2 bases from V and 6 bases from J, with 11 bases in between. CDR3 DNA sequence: TGTGCCAGCAGTGAAAACAGTGTTGGTCAGCCCCAGCATTTT. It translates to CASSENSVGQPQHF. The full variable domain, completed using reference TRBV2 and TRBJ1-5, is EPEVTQTPSHQVTQMGQEVILRCVPISNHLYFYWYRQILGQKVEFLVSFYNNEISEKSEIFDDQFSVERPDGSNFTLKIRSTKLEDSAMYFCASSENSVGQPQHFGDGTRLSIL.

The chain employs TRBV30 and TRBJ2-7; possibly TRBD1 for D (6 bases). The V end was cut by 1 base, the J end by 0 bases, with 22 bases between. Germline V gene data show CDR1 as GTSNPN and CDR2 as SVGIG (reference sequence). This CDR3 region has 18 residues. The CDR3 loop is CAWSGLLAQGMGSYEQYF. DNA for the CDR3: TGTGCCTGGAGTGGACTTCTGGCGCAGGGGATGGGCTCCTACGAGCAGTACTTC.

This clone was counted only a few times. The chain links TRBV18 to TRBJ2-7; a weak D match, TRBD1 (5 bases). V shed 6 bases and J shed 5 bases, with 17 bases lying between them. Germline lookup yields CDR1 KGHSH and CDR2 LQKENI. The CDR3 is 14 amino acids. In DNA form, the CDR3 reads TGTGCCAGCTCCATTCTCACAGGTGGGAACGAGCAGTACTTC. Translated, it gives CASSILTGGNEQYF.

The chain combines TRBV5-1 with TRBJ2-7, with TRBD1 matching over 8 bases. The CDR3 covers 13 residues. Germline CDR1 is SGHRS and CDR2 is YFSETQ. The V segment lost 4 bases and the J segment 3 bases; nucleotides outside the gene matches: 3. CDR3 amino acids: CASSTTGVYEQYF. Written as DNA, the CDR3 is TGCGCCAGCAGCACGACAGGGGTCTACGAGCAGTACTTC.

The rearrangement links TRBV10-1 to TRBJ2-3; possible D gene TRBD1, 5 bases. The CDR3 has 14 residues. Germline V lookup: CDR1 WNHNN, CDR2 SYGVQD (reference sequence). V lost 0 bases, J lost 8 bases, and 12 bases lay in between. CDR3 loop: CASSESGAPRTQYF. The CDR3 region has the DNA TGCGCCAGCAGTGAGTCAGGGGCCCCCCGTACGCAGTATTTT.

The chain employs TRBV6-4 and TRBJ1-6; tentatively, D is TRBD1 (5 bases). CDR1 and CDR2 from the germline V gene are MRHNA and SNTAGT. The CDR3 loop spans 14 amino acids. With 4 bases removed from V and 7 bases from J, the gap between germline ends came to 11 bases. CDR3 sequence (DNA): TGTGCCAGCAGTGCCCGGGGGTGGAATTCACCCCTCCACTTT. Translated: CASSARGWNSPLHF.